Listed below are T cell receptor beta chains from one sample, sequenced in a study of vaccination and CD4 T cells after COVID-19. Their cognate antigens are unknown. TCRdb analysed the PCR reads with MiXCR anew, one entry per CDR3 protein. The sample lists some 15,000 distinct CDR3 sequences; 40% to 55% were seen once. What was sequenced was CD4+ T cells from blood, cultured in vitro. These receptors all stem from a human donor who had recovered from COVID-19. Both conserved end residues are part of each CDR3. The D gene is left open where the match is weak. Rows may omit the clone size; those that give it use once, few, many or a size class.

CDR3	DNA	size	D	V	J	length
CSVETTGVNTEAFF	TGCAGCGTTGAAACGACAGGGGTGAACACTGAAGCTTTCTTT	NA	TRBD1	TRBV29-1	TRBJ1-1	14
CASSLASGRAGELFF	TGTGCCAGCAGCTTAGCTAGCGGGAGGGCCGGGGAGCTGTTTTTT	NA	TRBD2	TRBV7-2	TRBJ2-2	15
CASSLGGRKNQPQHF	TGTGCCAGCAGTTTGGGAGGGCGGAAAAATCAGCCCCAGCATTTT	few	NA	TRBV28	TRBJ1-5	15
CASSIRVAVGTDTQYF	TGTGCCAGTAGTATCCGGGTAGCCGTAGGCACAGATACGCAGTATTTT	NA	NA	TRBV19	TRBJ2-3	16
CASSPTAGGYTF	TGTGCCAGCAGTCCTACCGCCGGTGGCTACACCTTC	NA	NA	TRBV12-3/TRBV12-4	TRBJ1-2	12
CAWRVSGLSHVAFF	TGTGCCTGGAGGGTATCGGGACTCAGCCACGTCGCTTTCTTT	NA	NA	TRBV30	TRBJ1-1	14
CASSDRDKRNTEAFF	TGTGCCAGCAGCGACCGGGACAAAAGGAACACTGAAGCTTTCTTT	once	NA	TRBV7-9	TRBJ1-1	15
CASSYTGRETQYF	TGTGCCAGCAGCTATACAGGGAGAGAGACCCAGTACTTC	NA	NA	TRBV5-6	TRBJ2-5	13
CASSPQAGPQGGGYTF	TGTGCCAGCAGCCCCCAGGCTGGGCCACAGGGTGGCGGCTACACCTTC	NA	NA	TRBV7-3	TRBJ1-2	16
CSARDQSVATEEKLFF	TGCAGTGCTAGAGATCAGTCGGTTGCAACCGAGGAAAAACTGTTTTTT	NA	NA	TRBV20-1	TRBJ1-4	16
CASSLGPGTGGSGELFF	TGTGCCAGCAGCTTAGGGCCCGGGACAGGGGGCTCCGGGGAGCTGTTTTTT	few	TRBD1	TRBV7-9	TRBJ2-2	17
CASSASQGETYGYTF	TGTGCCAGCAGCGCCAGCCAGGGGGAAACTTATGGCTACACCTTC	few	TRBD1	TRBV5-6	TRBJ1-2	15
CASSRYRGRNTGELFF	TGTGCCAGCAGCCGTTACAGGGGGAGGAACACCGGGGAGCTGTTTTTT	few	TRBD1	TRBV27	TRBJ2-2	16
CASSERGNTEAFF	TGTGCCAGCAGTGAGAGAGGGAACACTGAAGCTTTCTTT	few	NA	TRBV6-1	TRBJ1-1	13
CASSSQGGYNEQFF	TGTGCCAGCAGCTCGCAGGGGGGGTACAATGAGCAGTTCTTC	NA	NA	TRBV7-6	TRBJ2-1	14
CSARSRGTSANTEAFF	TGCAGTGCTAGATCCAGAGGTACCTCTGCGAACACTGAAGCTTTCTTT	few	NA	TRBV20-1	TRBJ1-1	16
CASSSRRGHEAFF	TGTGCCAGCAGTTCCAGGAGGGGCCATGAAGCTTTCTTT	few	NA	TRBV12-3/TRBV12-4	TRBJ1-1	13
CASSSSRLAGPIGTQYF	TGTGCCAGCAGTTCCTCCCGACTAGCGGGACCCATTGGTACGCAGTATTTT	NA	TRBD2	TRBV28	TRBJ2-3	17
CASRLTGTGYTF	TGTGCCAGCAGACTGACAGGGACAGGCTACACCTTC	NA	TRBD1	TRBV28	TRBJ1-2	12
CAISESGRVNEQYF	TGTGCCATCAGTGAGTCGGGAAGGGTCAACGAGCAGTACTTC	few	NA	TRBV10-3	TRBJ2-7	14
CASSLVGRTNEQYF	TGTGCCAGCAGCTTAGTCGGACGGACAAACGAGCAGTACTTC	NA	NA	TRBV7-9	TRBJ2-7	14
CSAEGNQETQYF	TGCAGTGCTGAGGGGAACCAAGAGACCCAGTACTTC	few	NA	TRBV20-1	TRBJ2-5	12
CATSDSSWSGNEQFF	TGTGCCACCAGTGATTCCTCCTGGTCTGGCAATGAGCAGTTCTTC	NA	NA	TRBV24-1	TRBJ2-1	15
CASSYGTGYIQYF	TGTGCCAGCAGTTACGGGACAGGGTACATTCAGTACTTC	NA	TRBD1	TRBV6-2/TRBV6-3	TRBJ2-4	13
CASSLVGSYGYTF	TGTGCCAGCAGTTTAGTCGGTAGCTATGGCTACACCTTC	NA	NA	TRBV12-3/TRBV12-4	TRBJ1-2	13
CASSYSWTGAYEQYF	TGTGCCAGCAGTTACTCCTGGACAGGGGCCTACGAGCAGTACTTC	NA	TRBD1	TRBV6-2/TRBV6-3	TRBJ2-7	15
CASSLHRGRSEKLFF	TGTGCCAGCAGTTTACACAGGGGGCGCAGTGAAAAACTGTTTTTT	once	TRBD1	TRBV28	TRBJ1-4	15
CSARGQFPYEQYF	TGCAGTGCTAGAGGTCAGTTCCCCTACGAGCAGTACTTC	NA	NA	TRBV20-1	TRBJ2-7	13
CATGQPPLEQYF	TGTGCCACCGGACAGCCCCCCTTAGAGCAGTACTTC	few	NA	TRBV10-3	TRBJ2-7	12
CASTDGGRQGYTF	TGTGCCAGCACCGATGGGGGGCGACAGGGCTACACCTTC	few	NA	TRBV6-1	TRBJ1-2	13
CASSPLGGQNTEAFF	TGTGCCAGCTCACCATTGGGGGGCCAGAACACTGAAGCTTTCTTT	once	NA	TRBV18	TRBJ1-1	15
CASRAGQGGAEAFF	TGTGCCAGCAGAGCCGGACAGGGCGGCGCTGAAGCTTTCTTT	few	TRBD1	TRBV2	TRBJ1-1	14
CASSPQGLAGTYEQYF	TGTGCCAGCAGTCCACAGGGACTAGCGGGAACCTACGAGCAGTACTTC	NA	TRBD2	TRBV6-1	TRBJ2-7	16
CAWSMGVEAFF	TGTGCCTGGAGTATGGGTGTTGAAGCTTTCTTT	NA	NA	TRBV30	TRBJ1-1	11
CASSKTGRNYGYTF	TGTGCCAGCAGTAAAACGGGACGGAACTATGGCTACACCTTC	NA	NA	TRBV27	TRBJ1-2	14
CAISEVTSGNYEQYF	TGTGCCATCAGTGAGGTGACTAGCGGGAACTACGAGCAGTACTTC	NA	TRBD2	TRBV10-3	TRBJ2-7	15
CASRTRQGARTGELFF	TGTGCCAGTAGGACTCGACAGGGGGCGAGGACCGGGGAGCTGTTTTTT	NA	TRBD1	TRBV19	TRBJ2-2	16
CASTPRGHGGYTF	TGTGCCAGCACCCCGAGGGGGCATGGTGGCTACACCTTC	NA	TRBD1	TRBV5-8	TRBJ1-2	13
CAGSGQGGEKLFF	TGTGCCGGCAGCGGACAGGGTGGGGAAAAACTGTTTTTT	NA	TRBD1	TRBV6-1	TRBJ1-4	13
CASSIDRGLGEAFF	TGTGCCAGCAGTATAGACAGGGGCTTGGGTGAAGCTTTCTTT	large	TRBD1	TRBV12-3/TRBV12-4	TRBJ1-1	14
CASSLRGATEAFF	TGTGCCAGCAGCTTGCGGGGCGCCACTGAAGCTTTCTTT	NA	NA	TRBV5-5	TRBJ1-1	13
CASSDNRGRRTTDTQYF	TGTGCCAGCAGTGATAACAGGGGGCGAAGGACCACAGATACGCAGTATTTT	few	TRBD1	TRBV2	TRBJ2-3	17
CASSSVGTEAFF	TGTGCCAGCAGCTCAGTTGGAACTGAAGCTTTCTTT	NA	NA	TRBV7-2	TRBJ1-1	12
CASSWLSTEAFF	TGTGCCAGCAGCTGGCTCTCCACTGAAGCTTTCTTT	NA	NA	TRBV7-9	TRBJ1-1	12
CASSSGLTYEQYF	TGTGCCAGCAGTTCGGGCCTCACCTACGAGCAGTACTTC	NA	NA	TRBV28	TRBJ2-7	13
CASSETVGLSNYGYTF	TGTGCCAGCAGTGAAACAGTTGGGCTGTCCAACTATGGCTACACCTTC	NA	NA	TRBV6-1	TRBJ1-2	16
CASTPTSGRVGEQFF	TGTGCCAGCACCCCGACTAGCGGGAGGGTGGGTGAGCAGTTCTTC	NA	TRBD2	TRBV2	TRBJ2-1	15
CASSLGRGWYEQFF	TGTGCCAGCTCACTGGGACGGGGATGGTATGAGCAGTTCTTC	NA	NA	TRBV18	TRBJ2-1	14
CASSGQGGDTQYF	TGTGCCAGCAGCGGACAGGGTGGAGATACGCAGTATTTT	few	TRBD1	TRBV7-2	TRBJ2-3	13
CSASPATGIGYTF	TGCAGTGCTAGCCCCGCGACAGGGATCGGCTACACCTTC	once	TRBD1	TRBV20-1	TRBJ1-2	13
CASSPAPGQGVNIQYF	TGCGCCAGCAGCCCGGCCCCCGGTCAGGGGGTGAACATTCAGTACTTC	NA	TRBD1	TRBV5-1	TRBJ2-4	16
CSARGGRATYEQYF	TGCAGTGCTAGGGGGGGGAGGGCAACCTACGAGCAGTACTTC	NA	TRBD2	TRBV20-1	TRBJ2-7	14
CSAIAGAPYEQYF	TGCAGTGCTATTGCGGGAGCCCCCTACGAGCAGTACTTC	NA	TRBD2	TRBV20-1	TRBJ2-7	13
CASTMTDSNQPQHF	TGTGCCAGCACCATGACAGATAGCAATCAGCCCCAGCATTTT	few	NA	TRBV6-4	TRBJ1-5	14